The 3 T cell receptor beta chains listed next were all sequenced from one sample in a study of monozygotic twins with inflammatory bowel disease. With the 5' RACE reads reprocessed, TCRdb shows one record per CDR3 protein and no DNA. The sample table includes around 370,000 distinct CDR3 sequences. The sequenced material came from blood. The receptors shown here come from a human donor with ulcerative colitis or Crohn's disease, or a healthy co-twin of an affected twin (not recorded which).

The rearrangement joins TRBV5-1 to TRBJ2-3. CDR1 and CDR2 (germline): SGHRS, YFSETQ. CDR3 size: 15 residues. This CDR3 is CASSEVRMGTDTQYF.

This chain connects TRBV6-6 to TRBJ2-7; TCRdb indicates TRBD1, and absent DNA this call remains unverified. CDR3 length: 13 residues. The germline V gene encodes CDR1 MNHNY and CDR2 SVGAGI (reference sequence). The CDR3 reads CASSYGRESEQYF.

V gene TRBV2 combines with J gene TRBJ2-3; without DNA, the TCRdb call of TRBD1 cannot be checked. Germline V gene sequence: CDR1 SNHLY, CDR2 FYNNEI. The CDR3 spans 15 residues. The chain's CDR3 is CASRDARQIEDTQYF. The variable domain in full, completed from reference TRBV2 and TRBJ2-3, reads EPEVTQTPSHQVTQMGQEVILRCVPISNHLYFYWYRQILGQKVEFLVSFYNNEISEKSEIFDDQFSVERPDGSNFTLKIRSTKLEDSAMYFCASRDARQIEDTQYFGPGTRLTVL.